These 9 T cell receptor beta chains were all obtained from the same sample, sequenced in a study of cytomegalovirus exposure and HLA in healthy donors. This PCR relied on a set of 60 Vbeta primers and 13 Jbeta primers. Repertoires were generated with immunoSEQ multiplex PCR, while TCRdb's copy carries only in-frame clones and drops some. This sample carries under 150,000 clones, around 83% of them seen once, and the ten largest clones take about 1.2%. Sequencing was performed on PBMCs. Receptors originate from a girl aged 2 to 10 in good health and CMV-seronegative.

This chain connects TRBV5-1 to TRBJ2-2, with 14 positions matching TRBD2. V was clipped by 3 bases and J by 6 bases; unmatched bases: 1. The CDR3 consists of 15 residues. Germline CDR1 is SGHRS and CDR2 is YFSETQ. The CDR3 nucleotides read TGCGCCAGCAGCTCGACTAGCGGGGGGGCCGGGGAGCTGTTTTTT. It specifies CASSSTSGGAGELFF.

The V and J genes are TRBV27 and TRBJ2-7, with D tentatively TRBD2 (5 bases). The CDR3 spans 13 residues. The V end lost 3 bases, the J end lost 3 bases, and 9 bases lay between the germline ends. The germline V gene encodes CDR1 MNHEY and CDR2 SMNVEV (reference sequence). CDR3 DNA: TGTGCCAGCAGTTTGGGGAGAGGCTACGAGCAGTACTTC. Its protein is CASSLGRGYEQYF.

CDR3 nucleotides: TGTGCCAGCAGTTTATTCCCTAATCTTGACACGGCCAGGGACGAGCAGTACTTC. Translating it yields CASSLFPNLDTARDEQYF. The V call is TRBV28, the J call TRBJ2-7; possible D gene TRBD1, 5 bases. CDR1 is MDHEN and CDR2 is SYDVKM in the germline V gene. The CDR3 is 18 residues long. V lost 1 base and J lost 5, with 24 bases in between.

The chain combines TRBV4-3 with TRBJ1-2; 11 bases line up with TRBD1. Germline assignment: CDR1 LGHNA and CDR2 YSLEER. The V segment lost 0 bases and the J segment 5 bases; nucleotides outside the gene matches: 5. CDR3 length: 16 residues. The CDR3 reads CASSQDGTGGPYGYTF. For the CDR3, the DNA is TGCGCCAGCAGCCAAGATGGGACAGGGGGTCCTTATGGCTACACCTTC.

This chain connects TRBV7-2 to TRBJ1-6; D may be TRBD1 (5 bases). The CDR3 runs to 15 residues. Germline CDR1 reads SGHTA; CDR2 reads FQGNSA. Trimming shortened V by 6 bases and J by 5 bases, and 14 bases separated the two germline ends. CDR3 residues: CASSHLGEDNSPLHF. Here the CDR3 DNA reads TGTGCCAGCAGTCACCTAGGGGAAGATAATTCACCCCTCCACTTT.

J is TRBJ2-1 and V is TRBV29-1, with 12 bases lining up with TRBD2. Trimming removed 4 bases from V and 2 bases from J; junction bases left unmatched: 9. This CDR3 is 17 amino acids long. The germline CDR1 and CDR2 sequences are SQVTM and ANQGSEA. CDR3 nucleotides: TGCAGCGTTGCCGTGACTAGCGGGAGCAATCCCTACAATGAGCAGTTCTTC. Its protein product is CSVAVTSGSNPYNEQFF.

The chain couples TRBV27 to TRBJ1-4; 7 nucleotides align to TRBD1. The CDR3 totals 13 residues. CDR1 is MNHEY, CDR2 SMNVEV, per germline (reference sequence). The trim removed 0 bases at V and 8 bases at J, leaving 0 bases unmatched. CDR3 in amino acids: CASSLSTGEKLFF. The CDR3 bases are TGTGCCAGCAGTTTATCGACAGGGGAAAAACTGTTTTTT.

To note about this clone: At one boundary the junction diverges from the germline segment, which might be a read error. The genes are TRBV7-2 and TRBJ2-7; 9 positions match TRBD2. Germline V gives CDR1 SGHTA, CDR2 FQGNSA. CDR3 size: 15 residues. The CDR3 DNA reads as TGTGCCAGCAGCCTGAGGACTAGCGCGTCGTTCGGGGTGGACTTC. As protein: CASSLRTSASFGVDF.

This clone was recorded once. This CDR3 is CASSARRGANNQPQHF. CDR3 DNA: TGTGCCAGCAGTGCTAGGCGGGGGGCTAACAATCAGCCCCAGCATTTT. This chain connects TRBV2 to TRBJ1-5, with D possibly being TRBD1 (6 bases). V was cut by 4 bases and J by 3 bases, with 16 bases left in between. This CDR3 contains 16 residues. CDR1 SNHLY and CDR2 FYNNEI come from the germline V gene. Variable domain in full (rest from reference TRBV2 and TRBJ1-5): EPEVTQTPSHQVTQMGQEVILRCVPISNHLYFYWYRQILGQKVEFLVSFYNNEISEKSEIFDDQFSVERPDGSNFTLKIRSTKLEDSAMYFCASSARRGANNQPQHFGDGTRLSIL.